The rows below give T cell receptor beta chains drawn from one sample of a study of blood T cell repertoires in COVID-19. TCRdb's table, derived via immunoSEQ multiplex PCR, lists solely in-frame clones and lacks some. This sample has under 150,000 clones, with roughly 85% found just once. Source material: peripheral blood. The source of these receptors is a human donor in a cohort sampled during active COVID-19. The CDR3 runs from the conserved cysteine through the conserved F or W. The order of the fields is D gene, V gene, J gene, clone size, CDR3 DNA, CDR3 protein. A D gene is named only where the DNA matches it firmly. Only part of the rows carry a size: once, few, many, or a class if the clone is expanded.

.	TRBV13	TRBJ1-5	.	TGTGCCAGCAGCCGGGAAGGAAATCAGCCCCAGCATTTT	CASSREGNQPQHF
.	TRBV5-6	TRBJ2-1	.	TGTGCCACCGGGGGGGACAGACTCAATGAGCAGTTCTTC	CATGGDRLNEQFF
.	TRBV6-2/TRBV6-3	TRBJ1-2	.	TGTGCCAGCAGTTACTCGTCCCCCGGTGGTGGCTACACCTTC	CASSYSSPGGGYTF
TRBD2	TRBV10-2	TRBJ2-3	.	TGCGCCAGCACCGATAGCGGGAGTAAGACAGATACGCAGTATTTT	CASTDSGSKTDTQYF
TRBD1	TRBV5-1	TRBJ2-5	.	TGCGCCAGCAGCTTGTCCCTTCGGCCGAGGACAGGGGGGGAGACCCAGTACTTC	CASSLSLRPRTGGETQYF
TRBD1	TRBV24-1	TRBJ1-5	.	TGTGCCACCAGCGGGACAGCTAATCAGCCCCAGCATTTT	CATSGTANQPQHF
TRBD1	TRBV10-1	TRBJ2-1	.	TGCGCCAGCAGTGAAGGTGGGCAGGGGGCAATGGATGAGCAGTTCTTC	CASSEGGQGAMDEQFF
.	TRBV18	TRBJ2-1	.	TGTGCCAGCTCACTGGCGGGAGAGCAGTTCTTC	CASSLAGEQFF
.	TRBV11-2	TRBJ2-1	.	TGTGCCAGCAGCTTAAATACGGGAGCGGAAGAGCAGTTCTTC	CASSLNTGAEEQFF
.	TRBV30	TRBJ2-6	.	TGTGCCTGGAGTACCGGGAACTCTGGGGCCAACGTCCTGACTTTC	CAWSTGNSGANVLTF
TRBD1	TRBV6-5	TRBJ1-3	once	TGTGCCAGCAGCCGGACAGGGCGAAATGGAAACACCATATATTTT	CASSRTGRNGNTIYF
.	TRBV9	TRBJ2-3	once	TGTGCCAGCAGCGTTAGGGTGAGGGCAGATACGCAGTATTTT	CASSVRVRADTQYF
.	TRBV6-5	TRBJ2-7	.	TGTGCCAGCGACAGCTCCTACGAGCAGTACTTC	CASDSSYEQYF
TRBD2	TRBV24-1	TRBJ2-3	.	TGTGCCACCAGTGATTACCGGCGGGGGTTAGATACGCAGTATTTT	CATSDYRRGLDTQYF
TRBD2	TRBV2	TRBJ2-1	once	TGTGCCAGCAGTGAAGCTCGTCGAGCGGGACCCGATGGGGGATCCTACAATGAGCAGTTCTTC	CASSEARRAGPDGGSYNEQFF
.	TRBV29-1	TRBJ1-1	.	TGCAGCGTTAAAACCGGGACAACTGAAGCTTTCTTT	CSVKTGTTEAFF